The TCR beta chain described here comes from a study of CD8 T cells in ankylosing spondylitis. This clonotype appeared a few times. Germline loops: CDR1 MGHRA, CDR2 YSYEKL. The CDR3 has 15 amino acids. The trim removed 4 bases at V and 3 bases at J, leaving 5 bases unmatched. TCRdb re-called the 5' RACE reads with MiXCR, one entry per CDR3 protein. The sample yields some 87,000 distinct CDR3 sequences, around 25% seen once. The receptor was isolated from a male donor with ankylosing spondylitis or in good health (not recorded which). The source material was blood, either unsorted or a sorted T cell fraction (not recorded which). The chain combines TRBV4-1 with TRBJ1-5; 8 bases are shared with TRBD1. The CDR3, as DNA: TGCGCCAGCAGCCGATCGGACAGGGTCAATCAGCCCCAGCATTTT. Its protein is CASSRSDRVNQPQHF.